This TCR beta chain was obtained from a study of shared clonotypes between healthy human individuals. Study-wide context: There were three CD4 naive, three CD4 memory, two CD8 naive and one CD8 memory plates per donor. Findings and caveats of the study: The study found about 4.6% of naive CD4 clonotypes shared across several donors.

The CDR3 sequence is 14 residues long. CDR1 MGHRA and CDR2 YSYEKL come from the germline V gene. The V gene lost 4 bases and the J gene lost 5 bases, with 15 bases spanning the gap. Clones were read by immunoSEQ multiplex PCR, and TCRdb kept only the in-frame ones, dropping some. The sample has about 2.2 million clones, just under 95% seen once. CD8 cells regarded as naive lacked CD45RO, were positively chosen for CCR7, and omitted terminally differentiated effector memory CD45RA+ cells. Details on this clone: The target antigen is unknown.

The TCR was taken from a man aged 18 to 35 in good health. Some clones in this sample may be carry-over from other donors' samples. Material for sequencing was naive CD8+ T cells from PBMCs. The rearrangement links TRBV4-1 to TRBJ2-7; TRBD2 is a possible D gene (6 bases). In DNA form, the CDR3 reads TGCGCCAGCAGCCCCCCCGGGAGTTCCGACGAGCAGTACTTC. Its protein product is CASSPPGSSDEQYF.